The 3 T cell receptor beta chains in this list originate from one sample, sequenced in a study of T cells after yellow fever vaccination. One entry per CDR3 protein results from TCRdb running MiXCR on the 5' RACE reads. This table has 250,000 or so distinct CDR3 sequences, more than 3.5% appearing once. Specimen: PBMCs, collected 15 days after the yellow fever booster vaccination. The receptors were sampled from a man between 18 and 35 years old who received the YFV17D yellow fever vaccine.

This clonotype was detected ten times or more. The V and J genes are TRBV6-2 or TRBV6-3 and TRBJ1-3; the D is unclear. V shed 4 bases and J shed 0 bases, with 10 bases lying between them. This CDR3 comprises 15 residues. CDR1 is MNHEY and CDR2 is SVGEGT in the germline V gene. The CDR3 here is CASSSSAISGNTIYF. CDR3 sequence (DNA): TGTGCCAGCAGTTCTTCAGCTATCTCTGGAAACACCATATATTTT.

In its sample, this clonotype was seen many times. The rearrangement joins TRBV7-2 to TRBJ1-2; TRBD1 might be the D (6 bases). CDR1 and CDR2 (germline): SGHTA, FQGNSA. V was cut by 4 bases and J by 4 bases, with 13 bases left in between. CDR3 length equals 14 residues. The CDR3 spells CASSSGGGGYGYTF. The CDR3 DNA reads TGTGCCAGCAGCTCCGGTGGGGGCGGCTATGGCTACACCTTC.

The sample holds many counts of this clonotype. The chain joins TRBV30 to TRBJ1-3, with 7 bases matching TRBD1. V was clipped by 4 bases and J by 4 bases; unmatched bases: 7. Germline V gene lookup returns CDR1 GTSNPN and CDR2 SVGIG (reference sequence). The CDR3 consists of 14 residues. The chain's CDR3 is CAWTGQEKGNTIYF. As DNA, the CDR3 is TGTGCCTGGACCGGACAGGAAAAAGGAAACACCATATATTTT.